This TCR beta chain was documented in a study of blood T cell repertoires in COVID-19. Study details: Material from acute and convalescent COVID-19 was sourced from the United States, Italy and Spain. PBMCs, B-cell-depleted T cells, or T cells provided the cDNA or gDNA that made up the material.

Cohorts were based on clinical histories the participants reported. Germline CDR1 GTSNPN, CDR2 SVGIG (reference sequence). Trimming left V 0 bases short and J 1 base short, with 6 bases between. The CDR3 is 13 residues long. Clones were read by immunoSEQ multiplex PCR, and TCRdb kept only the in-frame ones, dropping some. This table holds 200,000 or so clones, approximately 89% found once. The sample consisted of PBMCs or T cells enriched from blood (not recorded which). The TCR comes from a woman aged 40 to 49 with acute COVID-19. The genes are TRBV30 and TRBJ1-1; no reliable D call. This CDR3 is CAWSVYTNTEAFF. DNA of the CDR3: TGTGCCTGGAGTGTATACACGAACACTGAAGCTTTCTTT.